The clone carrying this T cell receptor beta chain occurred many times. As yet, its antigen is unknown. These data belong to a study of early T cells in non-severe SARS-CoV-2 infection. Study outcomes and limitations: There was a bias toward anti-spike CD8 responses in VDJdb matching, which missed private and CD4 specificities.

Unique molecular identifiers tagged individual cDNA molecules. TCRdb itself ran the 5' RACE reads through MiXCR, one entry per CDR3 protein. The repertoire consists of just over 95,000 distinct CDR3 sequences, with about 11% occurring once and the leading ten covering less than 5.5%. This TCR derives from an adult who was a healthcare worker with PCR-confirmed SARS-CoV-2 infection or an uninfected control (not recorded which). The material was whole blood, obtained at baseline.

CDR3 sequence (DNA): TGTGCCAGCAGCTTAGACCCGGGGGGGGCAGATACGCAGTATTTT. It codes for CASSLDPGGADTQYF. V and J are TRBV7-2 and TRBJ2-3, with 8 bases identical to TRBD2. The CDR3 runs to 15 residues. Germline V lookup: CDR1 SGHTA, CDR2 FQGNSA. V dropped 1 base and J dropped 4; count of bases not matched to a gene: 4.